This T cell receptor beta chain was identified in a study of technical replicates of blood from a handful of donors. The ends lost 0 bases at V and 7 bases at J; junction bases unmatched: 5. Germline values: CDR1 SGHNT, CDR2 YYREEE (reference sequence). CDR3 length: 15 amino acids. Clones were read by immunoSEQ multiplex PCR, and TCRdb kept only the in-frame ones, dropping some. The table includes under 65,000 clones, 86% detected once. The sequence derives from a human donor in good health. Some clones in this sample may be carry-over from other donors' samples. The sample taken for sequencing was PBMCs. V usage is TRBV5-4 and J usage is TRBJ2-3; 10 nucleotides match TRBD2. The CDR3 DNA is TGTGCCAGCAGCTTGGATAGCGGGGGGAGTAATACGCAGTATTTT. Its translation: CASSLDSGGSNTQYF.